This is a list of T cell receptor beta chains from one sample in a study of blood T cell repertoires in COVID-19. Profiling relied on immunoSEQ multiplex PCR, and the TCRdb table lists in-frame clones only, not all of them. The sample carries approximately 200,000 clones, roughly 92% recorded once. The sample consisted of peripheral blood. The receptor set was obtained from a man aged 25 to 40 with COVID-19, enrolled during active disease. Each CDR3 is given without its conserved first and last residue.

TRBJ1-5	TRBV7-6	13	ASSLGGASNQPQH
TRBJ1-2	TRBV24-1	10	ATSDGTDGYT
TRBJ2-1	TRBV19	13	ASSIGSSSYNEQF
TRBJ1-1	TRBV10-1	12	ASSEDRAVTEAF
TRBJ2-5	TRBV30	11	AGQAGGRGTQY
TRBJ2-3	TRBV4-1	16	ASSQTLSTGTGSDTQY
TRBJ1-2	TRBV7-2	13	ASSLVRTGAYGYT
TRBJ1-6	TRBV27	17	ASSQTAGARGYYNSPLH
TRBJ1-2	TRBV5-1	14	ASSLNPQVANYGYT
TRBJ2-1	TRBV2	9	ASTQGTEQF
TRBJ2-7	TRBV7-2	14	ASSLAFGTGAYEQY
TRBJ1-2	TRBV6-1	12	ASSEAGGGYGYT
TRBJ1-1	TRBV3-1/TRBV3-2	10	ASSHDRISAF
TRBJ1-2	TRBV5-4	11	ASSPVREGGYT
TRBJ1-5	TRBV6-6	13	ASSRGTGENQPQH
TRBJ2-5	TRBV4-1	12	ASSQLSGQETQY
TRBJ1-2	TRBV7-3	11	ASSSDRGGGYT
TRBJ2-7	TRBV6-5	12	ATSPAGEFYEQY
TRBJ2-1	TRBV19	14	ASSPWGLAGHNEQF
TRBJ2-2	TRBV24-1	13	ATSDAQGNTGELF
TRBJ2-2	TRBV7-3	14	ASSFQGTTDTGELF
TRBJ2-3	TRBV4-1	13	ASSQSTGAADTQY
TRBJ2-1	TRBV4-1	14	ASSHIELAVINEQF